The entry below describes one T cell receptor (beta chain). Its antigen is unidentified. Then a second PCR, running roughly 7 to 11 cycles, was carried out with a sample-barcoded 5' primer and a J-beta primer mix. The template-switch adaptor, which had 12 random nucleotides, put a tag on each cDNA molecule. TCRdb re-called the 5' RACE reads through MiXCR, storing one row per CDR3 protein. Among under 800,000 distinct CDR3 sequences listed, around 46% were seen once. This sample was included in a study of blood T cells in healthy people across ages. The CDR3 covers 19 residues. The V gene lost 4 bases and the J gene lost 6 bases, with 28 bases spanning the gap. Germline lookup yields CDR1 ENHRY and CDR2 SYGVKD. Study outcomes and limitations: Changes seen in expanded clonotypes were possibly confounded by donor CMV status left unknown. Comparison with aged donors showed that long-lived donors had more naive CD4+ cells and higher diversity.

The chain uses TRBV10-3 and TRBJ1-5; D remains ambiguous. This receptor was taken from a woman aged 60-75 years in good health. Sample: blood. The CDR3 nucleotides read TGTGCCATCAGTGGGAGTCTGGGAGACAACGCCGGGATAGGTCAGCCCCAGCATTTT. Protein: CAISGSLGDNAGIGQPQHF.